This is a list of T cell receptor beta chains from one sample in a study of blood T cell repertoires in COVID-19. Assay: immunoSEQ multiplex PCR; the TCRdb copy retains only in-frame clones and omits some. The data contain some 250,000 clones, 88% of them singletons. Source material: peripheral blood. Receptors were obtained from a woman aged 40 to 50 who had recovered from COVID-19. Both conserved end residues are part of each CDR3. A D gene is named only where the DNA matches it firmly.

j_gene,v_gene,d_gene,CDR3aa,CDR3nt
TRBJ2-2,TRBV7-6,TRBD2,CASNPGGRGTGELFF,TGTGCCAGCAACCCGGGGGGTAGGGGCACCGGGGAGCTGTTTTTT
TRBJ2-2,TRBV11-3,TRBD2,CASSWSVLAGNTGELFF,TGTGCCAGCAGCTGGAGTGTGCTAGCGGGGAACACCGGGGAGCTGTTTTTT
TRBJ2-7,TRBV7-3,TRBD1,CASSLRAPTGPHEQYF,TGTGCCAGCAGCTTAAGGGCCCCGACAGGGCCCCACGAGCAGTACTTC
TRBJ1-3,TRBV19,-,CASSTTSSGNTIYF,TGTGCCAGTAGTACCACAAGCTCTGGAAACACCATATATTTT
TRBJ2-5,TRBV5-1,TRBD1,CASSLATGLETQYF,TGCGCCAGCAGCTTGGCGACAGGGTTGGAGACCCAGTACTTC
TRBJ2-7,TRBV29-1,TRBD2,CSARQAGVGEQYF,TGCAGCGCCAGGCAAGCGGGAGTGGGGGAGCAGTACTTC
TRBJ1-4,TRBV20-1,TRBD1,CSASSDQGVSWVEKLFF,TGCAGTGCTAGTTCCGACCAGGGGGTATCCTGGGTTGAAAAACTGTTTTTT
TRBJ1-6,TRBV24-1,TRBD1,CATSGQDNSPLHF,TGTGCCACCAGCGGACAGGATAATTCACCCCTCCACTTT
TRBJ2-1,TRBV6-2/TRBV6-3,TRBD2,CASSPREARVSEQFF,TGTGCCAGCAGTCCGCGGGAGGCTAGGGTTAGTGAGCAGTTCTTC
TRBJ2-7,TRBV5-1,TRBD2,CASSPVGTSGRVAYEQYF,TGCGCCAGCAGCCCCGTGGGGACTAGCGGGAGAGTCGCCTACGAGCAGTACTTC
TRBJ2-1,TRBV6-6,TRBD1,CASSYSGQGNEQFF,TGTGCCAGCAGTTACTCGGGACAGGGGAATGAGCAGTTCTTC
TRBJ2-7,TRBV4-3,-,CASSQDALSYEQYF,TGCGCCAGCAGCCAAGATGCCCTATCCTACGAGCAGTACTTC
TRBJ1-5,TRBV4-2,-,CASSQGPGPQHF,TGTGCCAGCAGCCAAGGCCCGGGGCCCCAGCATTTT